These 16 T cell receptor beta chains originate from one sample sequenced in a study of OX40 agonist ivuxolimab in advanced cancers. The method behind the library was the immunoSEQ multiplex PCR assay. Sourced from immuneACCESS, this table was stored by TCRdb with only in-frame sequences that have V and J called. A share of the clones is absent; for the studies checked, an unresolved V gene accounts for under half, and the remainder has no known explanation. For this sample the table gives about 100,000 clones, of which roughly 90% were detected only once. The ten largest clonotypes hold 0.15% to 0.2% of the sample. This material consisted of CD4+ or CD8+ T cells sorted from blood, taken in a trial of the OX40 agonist ivuxolimab. The receptors were sampled from an adult with an advanced solid tumor such as melanoma, head and neck, liver or kidney cancer.

This clone appeared once. This chain links TRBV5-4 with TRBJ2-1; 12 bases are shared with TRBD2. The germline CDR1 and CDR2 sequences are SGHNT and YYREEE (reference sequence). CDR3 length: 17 amino acids. Germline trimming cut 3 bases from V and 9 bases from J; bases unmatched to any gene: 13. CDR3 DNA sequence: TGTGCCAGCAGCTGGGGCCAGACTAGCGGGAGTGGATTTGAGCAGTTCTTC. It is translated as CASSWGQTSGSGFEQFF.

This clone has just a few counts. The chain joins TRBV20-1 to TRBJ2-3, with TRBD2 identical over 8 bases. The CDR3 has 11 residues. Germline V lookup: CDR1 DFQATT, CDR2 SNEGSKA (reference sequence). The V and J ends lost 8 bases and 4 bases, in that order; junction bases with no gene match: 2. CDR3 protein: CSSGGADTQYF. In DNA, the CDR3 is TGCAGTAGCGGGGGCGCAGATACGCAGTATTTT.

DNA of the CDR3: TGTGCCAGCAGCTCAACGGGAGGGGAGGCTGAGCAGTTCTTC. Translation gives CASSSTGGEAEQFF. The chain joins TRBV11-3 to TRBJ2-1, with 8 nucleotides matching TRBD2. The V and J ends lost 4 bases and 9 bases, in that order; junction bases with no gene match: 8. This CDR3 spans 14 amino acids. Germline CDR1 is SGHNT and CDR2 is YENEEA.

J is TRBJ2-7 and V is TRBV19; D ambiguous. The CDR3 has 12 amino acids. The V gene's germline CDR1 is LNHDA and CDR2 SQIVND (reference sequence). Trimming removed 9 bases from V and 2 bases from J, with 11 bases in between. This chain's CDR3 is CASSLSPYEQYF. The CDR3 DNA reads TGTGCCAGCTCATTAAGCCCCTACGAGCAGTACTTC.

The chain links TRBV6-1 to TRBJ2-1, with unresolved D. Trimming cost V 10 bases and J 0 bases, with 16 bases left between them. The V gene's germline CDR1 is MNHNS and CDR2 SASEGT. The CDR3 consists of 15 residues. The CDR3 DNA sequence: TGTGCCACAATCCCTGACGGTAGCTCCTACAATGAGCAGTTCTTC. Protein product: CATIPDGSSYNEQFF.

The chain carries TRBV9 and TRBJ1-6; no reliable D call. The germline V gene encodes CDR1 SGDLS and CDR2 YYNGEE. Trimming took off 0 bases at V and 7 bases at J, with 14 bases between the two ends. The CDR3 loop spans 16 amino acids. In DNA form, the CDR3 reads TGTGCCAGCAGCGTAGACGCATTGGTAGGCAATTCACCCCTCCACTTT. This translates into CASSVDALVGNSPLHF. Filled out from reference TRBV9 and TRBJ1-6, the complete variable domain reads DSGVTQTPKHLITATGQRVTLRCSPRSGDLSVYWYQQSLDQGLQFLIQYYNGEERAKGNILERFSAQQFPDLHSELNLSSLELGDSALYFCASSVDALVGNSPLHFGNGTRLTVT.

The J gene is TRBJ2-1, the V gene TRBV6-1; no definite D call. Trimming shortened V by 6 bases and J by 6 bases, and 18 bases separated the two germline ends. Germline V CDR1 and CDR2: MNHNS, SASEGT. CDR3 size: 15 residues. Here the CDR3 reads CASSYGVLTPNEQFF. CDR3 coding DNA: TGTGCCAGCAGCTACGGTGTGCTCACCCCCAATGAGCAGTTCTTC.

The chain employs TRBV6-1 and TRBJ1-5, with 7 bases matching TRBD1. This CDR3 is built from 15 residues. Trimming cost V 2 bases and J 2 bases; bases outside gene matches: 3. Germline V gives CDR1 MNHNS, CDR2 SASEGT. The CDR3, as DNA: TGTGCCAGCAGTGAATCTGGACAGGGCAATCAGCCCCAGCATTTT. Protein sequence: CASSESGQGNQPQHF.

The rearrangement links TRBV4-1 to TRBJ2-5, with TRBD2 identical over 11 bases. The germline gives CDR1 MGHRA, CDR2 YSYEKL. V shed 0 bases and J 0 bases; nucleotides not matched to a gene: 6. The CDR3 sequence is 18 residues long. The CDR3 spells CASSQDGTSGHYQETQYF. Written as DNA, the CDR3 is TGCGCCAGCAGCCAAGACGGGACTAGCGGTCACTACCAAGAGACCCAGTACTTC.

This CDR3 reads CASSLELQRGQDGYTF. The CDR3 region has the DNA TGTGCCAGCTCACTAGAACTTCAGAGGGGGCAGGATGGCTACACCTTC. This sequence joins TRBV18 and TRBJ1-2, with 7 bases aligning to TRBD1. Germline CDR1 KGHSH, CDR2 LQKENI. The CDR3 runs to 16 residues. The junction had 14 bases not matched to a gene; V was cut back by 4 bases and J by 6 bases.

For the CDR3, the DNA is TGTGCCACCAGCAGAGATCCCCGGCGATACGAGCAGTACTTC. It encodes CATSRDPRRYEQYF. V is TRBV15 and J is TRBJ2-7; D is unclear. Trimming left V 0 bases short and J 4 bases short, with 10 bases between. Germline V gene sequence: CDR1 LNHNV, CDR2 YYDKDF (reference sequence). This CDR3 region has 14 residues. Full variable domain (rest looked up from reference TRBV15 and TRBJ2-7): DAMVIQNPRYQVTQFGKPVTLSCSQTLNHNVMYWYQQKSSQAPKLLFHYYDKDFNNEADTPDNFQSRRPNTSFCFLDIRSPGLGDTAMYLCATSRDPRRYEQYFGPGTRLTVT.

The chain couples TRBV28 to TRBJ2-7; 8 bases line up with TRBD2. J was trimmed by 9 bases and V by 5 bases; bases with no gene match: 6. The V gene's germline CDR1 is MDHEN and CDR2 SYDVKM. The length of the CDR3 is 12 residues. The CDR3 sequence is CASSIRREGQYF. CDR3 nucleotide sequence: TGTGCCAGCAGTATCCGACGGGAGGGGCAGTACTTC.

The chain recombines TRBV7-9 with TRBJ1-1; 11 positions agree with TRBD1. Germline CDR1 reads SEHNR; CDR2 reads FQNEAQ (reference sequence). V was pared by 4 bases and J by 3 bases, with 4 bases of the junction left unmatched. This CDR3 comprises 15 residues. DNA of the CDR3: TGTGCCAGCAGCTCGTGGGACAGGGGGTACACTGAAGCTTTCTTT. Translating it yields CASSSWDRGYTEAFF.

V is TRBV30 and J is TRBJ1-2, with 9 bases fitting TRBD1. This CDR3 has 14 amino acids. The V gene's germline CDR1 is GTSNPN and CDR2 SVGIG (reference sequence). Trimming cost V 4 bases and J 5 bases; bases outside gene matches: 8. CDR3 DNA: TGTGCCTGGACTACCGACAGGGGGTTATATGGCTACACCTTC. Protein: CAWTTDRGLYGYTF. Filled out from reference TRBV30 and TRBJ1-2, the complete variable domain reads SQTIHQWPATLVQPVGSPLSLECTVEGTSNPNLYWYRQAAGRGLQLLFYSVGIGQISSEVPQNLSASRPQDRQFILSSKKLLLSDSGFYLCAWTTDRGLYGYTFGSGTRLTVV.

The chain links TRBV18 to TRBJ2-6; no clear D gene. CDR1 and CDR2 (germline): KGHSH, LQKENI. Trimming stripped 2 bases from V and 0 bases from J, with 14 bases between. CDR3 length: 18 amino acids. Written as DNA, the CDR3 is TGTGCCAGCTCACCAGAGACTGTCTTGATCTCTGGGGCCAACGTCCTGACTTTC. Amino acids: CASSPETVLISGANVLTF.

V and J are TRBV7-8 and TRBJ2-7, with 7 bases fitting TRBD1. Losses at the gene ends were 7 bases for V and 0 bases for J; bases not matched to a gene: 6. The CDR3 consists of 14 residues. CDR1 is SGHVS, CDR2 FQNEAQ, per germline. For the CDR3, the DNA is TGTGCCAGCACCGGGACAGCCTTCTCCTACGAGCAGTACTTC. Protein: CASTGTAFSYEQYF.